A selection of T cell receptor beta chains follows, all from one sample in a study of CD8 T cell repertoires and HIV-1 epitope variants. No antigen has been identified for these receptors. The table came from immunoSEQ multiplex PCR; TCRdb's copy has only in-frame clones and leaves some out. In the table there are roughly 5,000 clones, around 69% of which are singletons. Sequencing used cultured CD8+ T cells derived from PBMCs. The receptor set was obtained from a male donor with HIV. CDR3s include the opening cysteine and the closing phenylalanine or tryptophan. Fields, in order: J gene, V gene, clone size, D gene, CDR3 DNA, CDR3 protein. A D gene is named only where the DNA matches it firmly. Not every row has a clone size; where given, it reads once, few, many or a size class.

>TRBJ2-7|TRBV11-3|.|TRBD1
TGTGCCAGCAGCCCCGGGACAGCTTACGAGCAGTACTTC
CASSPGTAYEQYF
>TRBJ1-2|TRBV19|few|TRBD1
TGTGCCAGTAGTATCTTGGGGACAGGGGACGTCAATGGCTACACCTTC
CASSILGTGDVNGYTF
>TRBJ2-4|TRBV7-2|.|.
TGTGCCAGCAGCTTAGCCGGAAGGGCGGAAAACATTCAGTACTTC
CASSLAGRAENIQYF
>TRBJ1-2|TRBV4-2|.|.
TGTGCCAGCAGCCCCCACGACGAGGACGGCTATGGCTACACCTTC
CASSPHDEDGYGYTF
>TRBJ2-5|TRBV7-3|.|.
TGTGCCAGCAGCTTAATAGGGGGGGAGACCCAGTACTTC
CASSLIGGETQYF
>TRBJ2-3|TRBV25-1|.|.
TGTGCCAGCAGTGAATCAGATACGCAGTATTTT
CASSESDTQYF
>TRBJ1-2|TRBV5-2|.|.
TGCGCCAGCAGCCAAGATCCCCCAGACTTGGACTATGGCTACACCTTC
CASSQDPPDLDYGYTF
>TRBJ2-1|TRBV5-4|few|TRBD1
TGTGCCAGCAGCGCACAGGGGGCGGCAGACAATGAGCAGTTCTTC
CASSAQGAADNEQFF
>TRBJ2-7|TRBV13|.|.
TGTGCCAGCAGCTTGGGACCGCCGACTGCCTCCTACGAGCAGTACTTC
CASSLGPPTASYEQYF
>TRBJ2-3|TRBV30|.|.
TGTGCCTGGAGTGGTGAGGTTGTTGGCGATACGCAGTATTTT
CAWSGEVVGDTQYF
>TRBJ2-5|TRBV19|.|.
TGTGCCAGTAGTATTGGCAGAGGGGAGACCCAGTACTTC
CASSIGRGETQYF
>TRBJ1-1|TRBV11-2|.|.
TGTGCCAGCAGCCGCGGACCGACCAACACTGAAGCTTTCTTT
CASSRGPTNTEAFF
>TRBJ1-6|TRBV7-6|.|TRBD1
TGTGCCAGCAGCTCTGGACAGGGGGAGGGCTCCTATAATTCACCCCTCCACTTT
CASSSGQGEGSYNSPLHF
>TRBJ2-5|TRBV6-5|.|TRBD1
TGTGCCAGCAGTCCTAACAGGGGGCCGGAGACCCAGTACTTC
CASSPNRGPETQYF
>TRBJ2-5|TRBV10-3|.|.
TGTGCCATCGGGGGACCGATGCAAGAGACCCAGTACTTC
CAIGGPMQETQYF
>TRBJ2-7|TRBV10-3|.|.
TGTGCCACTCATTCAGGGACCTACGAGCAGTACTTC
CATHSGTYEQYF
>TRBJ1-5|TRBV5-1|.|.
TGCGCCAGCAGCCTTGGAGCAGGGGTCAATCAGCCCCAGCATTTT
CASSLGAGVNQPQHF
>TRBJ2-6|TRBV19|few|TRBD1
TGTGCCAGTGGGACAGGGGGCTCTGGGGCCAACGTCCTGACTTTC
CASGTGGSGANVLTF
>TRBJ2-7|TRBV5-6|.|TRBD2
TGTGCCAGCAGCTTGGGCGGGGGGAACAACGAGCAGTACTTC
CASSLGGGNNEQYF
>TRBJ2-3|TRBV27|.|.
TGTGCCAGCAGTTTAATCAGGGACCTAGGAGATACGCAGTATTTT
CASSLIRDLGDTQYF
>TRBJ2-1|TRBV6-4|.|TRBD2
TGTGCCAGCAGTCCGGGACTAGCGGTTAATGAGCAGTTCTTC
CASSPGLAVNEQFF
>TRBJ2-3|TRBV28|.|TRBD1
TGTGCCAGCAGTTTACCACAGGGGGCGGATACGCAGTATTTT
CASSLPQGADTQYF
>TRBJ1-1|TRBV7-8|.|.
TGTGCCAGCAGCTTAGGAGGGGCCTTATCTAACACTGAAGCTTTCTTT
CASSLGGALSNTEAFF
>TRBJ1-2|TRBV5-6|large|.
TGTGCCAGCAGCCCTTGGCCGGTAGAATTGGACTATGGCTACACCTTC
CASSPWPVELDYGYTF
>TRBJ2-7|TRBV5-1|.|.
TGCGCCAGCAGCTTGGGTGGGGAATACTCGGAGCAGTACTTC
CASSLGGEYSEQYF
>TRBJ2-5|TRBV6-1|once|TRBD2
TGTGCCAGCTTTAGGGGAGGGTCGGCCCAGTACTTC
CASFRGGSAQYF